These 29 T cell receptor beta chains were all obtained from the same sample, sequenced in a study of human versus mouse CDR3 diversity and MHC coevolution. Generated by immunoSEQ multiplex PCR, the TCRdb table keeps only in-frame clones and is missing some. The sample holds tens of thousands of clones; just over 90% are singletons and the top ten take 1.2% to 1.5%. The specimen sequenced was naive CD4+ T cells from blood. The subset: CD45RO-negative CD62L-positive naive CD4 T cells. All receptors come from a person between 25 and 70 years old in good health.

V gene TRBV5-1 combines with J gene TRBJ1-3, with D uncertain. V lost 0 bases to trimming and J lost 0 bases, with 10 bases between them. This CDR3 has 16 amino acids. Germline values: CDR1 SGHRS, CDR2 YFSETQ. The CDR3 protein is CASSLVGARSGNTIYF. The DNA for the CDR3 is TGCGCCAGCAGCTTGGTGGGCGCGCGCTCTGGAAACACCATATATTTT.

The chain uses TRBV18 and TRBJ1-5, with a possible D match to TRBD1 (6 bases). The CDR3 loop spans 14 amino acids. Germline CDR1 and CDR2: KGHSH and LQKENI. V lost 5 bases and J 6 bases, leaving 14 bases between the germline ends. CDR3 bases: TGTGCCAGCTCAGGCGCAGGGGAGGGTCAGCCCCAGCATTTT. Translation: CASSGAGEGQPQHF.

This chain connects TRBV19 to TRBJ1-1; D remains unclear. Trimming took 7 bases from V and 2 from J, leaving 11 bases between them. The CDR3 is 13 amino acids. The germline V gene encodes CDR1 LNHDA and CDR2 SQIVND (reference sequence). The CDR3 DNA sequence: TGTGCCAGTACCCCAGACTTTAACACTGAAGCTTTCTTT. This codes for CASTPDFNTEAFF.

This clone was observed once. The chain has TRBV6-6 and TRBJ1-2; 7 bases match TRBD1. The germline V gene encodes CDR1 MNHNY and CDR2 SVGAGI (reference sequence). This CDR3 has 12 amino acids. J lost 8 bases, V lost 6 bases, and 6 bases had no gene match. The CDR3 sequence: CASRSGGGGYTF. The CDR3 coding sequence is TGTGCCAGCAGATCAGGGGGAGGAGGCTACACCTTC.

The gene calls are TRBV5-4 and TRBJ1-2; 10 nucleotides agree with TRBD1. Germline assignment: CDR1 SGHNT and CDR2 YYREEE (reference sequence). V lost 4 bases and J lost 0; bases outside the gene matches: 6. The length of the CDR3 is 16 residues. The CDR3 nucleotides are TGTGCCAGCAGCACCCCGGGACAGGGGACTAACTATGGCTACACCTTC. It yields the protein CASSTPGQGTNYGYTF. The variable domain in full, completed from reference TRBV5-4 and TRBJ1-2, reads ETGVTQSPTHLIKTRGQQVTLRCSSQSGHNTVSWYQQALGQGPQFIFQYYREEENGRGNFPPRFSGLQFPNYSSELNVNALELDDSALYLCASSTPGQGTNYGYTFGSGTRLTVV.

V gene TRBV5-1 combines with J gene TRBJ1-6, with TRBD1 matching 9 bases. The V segment lost 0 bases and the J segment 9 bases; nucleotides outside the gene matches: 4. The CDR3 loop spans 15 amino acids. Per germline, CDR1 SGHRS and CDR2 YFSETQ. The CDR3 nucleotides read TGCGCCAGCAGCTTGGGGACAGGGGTCCTTTCACCCCTCCACTTT. This gives the protein CASSLGTGVLSPLHF.

The genes are TRBV30 and TRBJ1-2; 7 positions match TRBD1. CDR3 length equals 14 residues. J gave up 4 bases and V 0 bases, and 5 bases lay outside the gene matches. The V gene's germline CDR1 is GTSNPN and CDR2 SVGIG (reference sequence). The CDR3 DNA reads TGTGCCTGGAGTGTCCTGACAGGGCCCTATGGCTACACCTTC. Encoded protein: CAWSVLTGPYGYTF.

The chain recombines TRBV6-6 with TRBJ2-5; 13 bases are shared with TRBD2. The J call may be incorrect, as the DNA end agrees better with TRBJ2-7. The germline gives CDR1 MNHNY, CDR2 SVGAGI (reference sequence). CDR3 length: 16 residues. The chain's CDR3 is CATHSPTSGRAREQYF. The DNA of the CDR3 is TGTGCCACCCATTCCCCTACTAGCGGGAGGGCCCGCGAGCAGTACTTC.

Points on this clone: An end of the junction does not agree with germline; a read error may underlie this. The sample holds other DNA sequences that translate to the same CDR3. This sequence joins TRBV19 and TRBJ1-2; 9 bases agree with TRBD1. The germline gives CDR1 LNHDA, CDR2 SQIVND (reference sequence). This CDR3 comprises 13 residues. CDR3: CASSTGGNYGYTF. CDR3 nucleotides: TGTGCCAGCAGTACAGGGGGCAACTATGGCTACACCTTC. Based on the CDR3 plus reference TRBV19 and TRBJ1-2, the full variable domain is DGGITQSPKYLFRKEGQNVTLSCEQNLNHDAMYWYRQDPGQGLRLIYYSQIVNDFQKGDIAEGYSVSREKKESFPLTVTSAQKNPTAFYLCASSTGGNYGYTFGSGTRLTVV.

V is TRBV9 and J is TRBJ2-4; 7 bases agree with TRBD1. This CDR3 is built from 15 residues. The trim removed 7 bases at V and 8 bases at J, leaving 15 bases unmatched. Germline-derived CDR1 and CDR2 are SGDLS and YYNGEE. The DNA of the CDR3 is TGTGCCAGCGGACCCCCGGGACAGCACGAAGACATTCAGTACTTC. Amino acids: CASGPPGQHEDIQYF.

The chain uses TRBV19 and TRBJ2-3; 8 bases fit TRBD1. Germline assignment: CDR1 LNHDA and CDR2 SQIVND (reference sequence). V was pared by 4 bases and J by 3 bases, with 6 bases of the junction left unmatched. There are 15 residues in the CDR3. The CDR3 DNA reads as TGTGCCAGTAGTAGGTGGCAGGGGGCGACAGATACGCAGTATTTT. As protein: CASSRWQGATDTQYF.

The chain recombines TRBV7-8 with TRBJ2-3; 12 nucleotides agree with TRBD2. There are 15 residues in the CDR3. The V segment lost 5 bases and the J segment 9 bases; nucleotides outside the gene matches: 9. Germline assignment: CDR1 SGHVS and CDR2 FQNEAQ. CDR3 bases: TGTGCCAGCAGCCACCTACTAGCGGGAGGAGAAACGCAGTATTTT. Amino acids: CASSHLLAGGETQYF.

The genes are TRBV7-8 and TRBJ1-1; D gene unclear. V was shortened by 5 bases and J by 3 bases, with 7 bases between the two germline ends. The germline gives CDR1 SGHVS, CDR2 FQNEAQ. This CDR3 comprises 12 residues. CDR3 coding DNA: TGTGCCAGCAGCCCCGGGGACACTGAAGCTTTCTTT. It translates to CASSPGDTEAFF.

This chain uses TRBV30 with TRBJ2-1; maybe TRBD2 (5 bases). CDR3 length: 14 amino acids. Trimming took off 0 bases at V and 7 bases at J, with 13 bases between the two ends. Germline lookup yields CDR1 GTSNPN and CDR2 SVGIG (reference sequence). CDR3 DNA: TGTGCCTGGAGTGTAGGACTCTCGGGGAATGAGCAGTTCTTC. Residues: CAWSVGLSGNEQFF.

This clone turned up a few times. V and J are TRBV6-6 and TRBJ2-7; 10 bases agree with TRBD2. The trim removed 5 bases at V and 3 bases at J, leaving 4 bases unmatched. Germline-derived CDR1 and CDR2 are MNHNY and SVGAGI (reference sequence). This CDR3 has 14 residues. Here the CDR3 reads CASSETSGYYEQYF. In DNA form, the CDR3 reads TGTGCCAGCAGTGAGACTAGCGGGTACTACGAGCAGTACTTC.

J is TRBJ2-3 and V is TRBV5-1; 11 bases fit TRBD2. Germline lookup yields CDR1 SGHRS and CDR2 YFSETQ. There are 16 residues in the CDR3. Trimming at V came to 0 bases and at J to 2 bases, leaving 2 bases not matched to a gene. CDR3 nucleotides: TGCGCCAGCAGCTTGGCTAGCGGGAGGATCACAGATACGCAGTATTTT. Protein product: CASSLASGRITDTQYF.

In DNA, the CDR3 is TGTGCCAGCAGCCCAGGGGGGCGCGAGGGGGGCTACACCTTC. Its translation is CASSPGGREGGYTF. The chain carries TRBV9 and TRBJ1-2; 7 bases agree with TRBD1. The CDR3 has 14 residues. Germline-derived CDR1 and CDR2 are SGDLS and YYNGEE. V lost 4 bases to trimming and J lost 8 bases; unmatched junction nucleotides: 11.

V gene TRBV5-1 combines with J gene TRBJ1-2; the D gene is possibly TRBD1 (5 bases). Trimming cost V 3 bases and J 8 bases, with 17 bases left between them. CDR1 is SGHRS, CDR2 YFSETQ, per germline. The length of the CDR3 is 14 residues. CDR3 region: CASSSGGRVLGYTF. The CDR3 coding sequence is TGCGCCAGCAGCTCAGGTGGCAGGGTATTAGGCTACACCTTC.

This clone occurred once. This sequence joins TRBV6-1 and TRBJ2-3; D perhaps matches TRBD2 (6 bases). The CDR3 extends over 16 amino acids. With 0 bases removed from V and 3 bases from J, the gap between germline ends came to 13 bases. CDR1 and CDR2 (germline): MNHNS, SASEGT. CDR3 nucleotide sequence: TGTGCCAGCAGTGAAGCGATGGGGAGGAGGACAGATACGCAGTATTTT. Its translation is CASSEAMGRRTDTQYF.

This chain joins TRBV15 and TRBJ1-2; 8 nucleotides match TRBD1. The J segment lost 2 bases and the V segment lost 1 base, leaving 3 bases of the junction unmatched. The length of the CDR3 is 15 residues. CDR1 is LNHNV and CDR2 is YYDKDF in the germline V gene (reference sequence). CDR3 bases: TGTGCCACCAGCAGAGCGGGGACAGGAAACTATGGCTACACCTTC. Translation: CATSRAGTGNYGYTF.

This chain links TRBV9 with TRBJ1-6; D unresolved. The V end was cut by 4 bases, the J end by 0 bases, with 14 bases between. The CDR3 consists of 17 residues. CDR1 and CDR2 (germline): SGDLS, YYNGEE. CDR3 DNA: TGTGCCAGCAGCCTCACCTCCATGAGCTCCTATAATTCACCCCTCCACTTT. It codes for CASSLTSMSSYNSPLHF.

This chain joins TRBV29-1 and TRBJ1-2; D is unclear. CDR1 and CDR2 (germline): SQVTM, ANQGSEA. The CDR3 covers 12 residues. Trimming left V 7 bases short and J 1 base short, with 10 bases between. CDR3 loop: CSAQTFNYGYTF. CDR3 coding DNA: TGCAGCGCCCAGACATTTAACTATGGCTACACCTTC.

The chain combines TRBV6-5 with TRBJ1-5; tentatively, D is TRBD1 (6 bases). CDR1 is MNHEY and CDR2 is SVGAGI in the germline V gene. The length of the CDR3 is 13 residues. Trimming pared 6 bases from V and 7 bases from J, leaving 13 bases between. Here the CDR3 reads CASSYRERQPQHF. The CDR3 coding sequence is TGTGCCAGCAGCTACAGGGAGCGGCAGCCCCAGCATTTT.

V usage is TRBV7-3 and J usage is TRBJ1-5; D unresolved. CDR3 length: 13 amino acids. The V and J ends lost 9 bases and 5 bases respectively, with 14 bases between them. CDR1 and CDR2 (germline): SGHTA, FQGTGA. CDR3 protein: CASRPPGDQPQHF. The CDR3 coding sequence is TGTGCCAGTAGACCCCCCGGGGATCAGCCCCAGCATTTT.

J is TRBJ1-1 and V is TRBV7-2; tentatively, D is TRBD1 (6 bases). V gave up 5 bases and J gave up 10 bases, with 11 bases separating them. This CDR3 contains 11 residues. Germline CDR1 is SGHTA and CDR2 is FQGNSA. The DNA for the CDR3 is TGTGCCAGCAGCCCCGGACAGAGAGCTTTCTTT. It translates to CASSPGQRAFF.

This chain uses TRBV10-3 with TRBJ1-2, with 9 bases aligning to TRBD1. V lost 6 bases, J lost 7 bases, and 9 bases stayed unmatched. Germline V gene data show CDR1 as ENHRY and CDR2 as SYGVKD. The CDR3 runs to 14 residues. CDR3 DNA sequence: TGTGCCATCAGGGGGGGACAGGGTGGGGCTGGCTACACCTTC. It translates to CAIRGGQGGAGYTF.

CDR3 nucleotide sequence: TGTGCCAGCAGTCTATATTTCCTGACAGGAGAAGCTGAGCAGTTCTTC. Its translation is CASSLYFLTGEAEQFF. V is TRBV28 and J is TRBJ2-1; D may be TRBD1 (6 bases). Per the germline V gene, CDR1 is MDHEN and CDR2 is SYDVKM. Trimming removed 5 bases from V and 9 bases from J, with 23 bases in between. The CDR3 is 16 amino acids. The full variable domain, with the rest looked up from reference TRBV28 and TRBJ2-1, is DVKVTQSSRYLVKRTGEKVFLECVQDMDHENMFWYRQDPGLGLRLIYFSYDVKMKEKGDIPEGYSVSREKKERFSLILESASTNQTSMYLCASSLYFLTGEAEQFFGPGTRLTVL.

V gene TRBV5-1 combines with J gene TRBJ2-7; 10 bases map to TRBD1. This CDR3 spans 16 amino acids. Looked up from germline, CDR1 is SGHRS and CDR2 is YFSETQ. V lost 4 bases and J lost 2; bases outside the gene matches: 9. The CDR3 nucleotides are TGCGCCAGCAGCCCCGGGACAGGGGTTATAACCTACGAGCAGTACTTC. This translates into CASSPGTGVITYEQYF.

This chain joins TRBV18 and TRBJ1-2; no clear D gene. The CDR3 totals 14 residues. Germline V CDR1 and CDR2: KGHSH, LQKENI. With 0 bases removed from V and 6 bases from J, the gap between germline ends came to 11 bases. CDR3 sequence (DNA): TGTGCCAGCTCACCACCGGAGCTGAGGCATGGCTACACCTTC. As protein: CASSPPELRHGYTF.